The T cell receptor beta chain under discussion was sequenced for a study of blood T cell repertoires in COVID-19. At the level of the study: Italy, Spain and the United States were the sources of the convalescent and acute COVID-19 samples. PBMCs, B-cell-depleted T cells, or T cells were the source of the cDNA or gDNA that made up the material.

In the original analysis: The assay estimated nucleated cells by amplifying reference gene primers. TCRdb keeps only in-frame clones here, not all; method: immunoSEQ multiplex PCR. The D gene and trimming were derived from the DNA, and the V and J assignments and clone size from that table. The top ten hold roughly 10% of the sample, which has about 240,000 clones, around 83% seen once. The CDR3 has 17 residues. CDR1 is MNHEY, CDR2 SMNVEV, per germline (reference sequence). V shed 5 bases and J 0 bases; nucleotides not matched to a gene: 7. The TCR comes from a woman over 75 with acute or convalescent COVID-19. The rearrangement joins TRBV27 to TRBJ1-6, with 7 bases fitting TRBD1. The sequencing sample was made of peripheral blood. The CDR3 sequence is CASSLRQGGSYNSPLHF. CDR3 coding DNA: TGTGCCAGCAGTCTTAGACAGGGAGGCTCCTATAATTCACCCCTCCACTTT.